The clone carrying this T cell receptor beta chain has at least ten counts. This sample is part of a study of response to subunit inactivated influenza vaccine. V trimming: 4 bases; J trimming: 0 bases; junction bases outside the gene matches: 6. This CDR3 is built from 17 residues. In germline, CDR1 is MNHEY, CDR2 SMNVEV (reference sequence). TCRdb used MiXCR to reprocess the RT-PCR reads, holding one entry per CDR3 protein. This table has around 850,000 distinct CDR3 sequences, about 18% appearing once. This chain joins TRBV27 and TRBJ2-3; 11 bases are a match to TRBD2. Material: PBMCs from blood, obtained around 5 days after vaccination. The clonotype comes from a man between 45 and 60 years old who received an inactivated influenza vaccine. The CDR3 DNA reads as TGTGCCAGCAGTTCGCTCCTAGCGGGGGGTAGCACAGATACGCAGTATTTT. Its translation: CASSSLLAGGSTDTQYF.